A selection of T cell receptor beta chains follows, all from one sample in a study of T cell responses to AZD1222 COVID-19 vaccine. Measured with immunoSEQ multiplex PCR; TCRdb has only the in-frame clones, and not every one. The sample has 80,000 to 90,000 clones; around 90% are singletons. The input for sequencing was peripheral blood, taken on day 0 of AZD1222 vaccination. These receptors all come from an adult in good health. CDR3s include the opening cysteine and the closing phenylalanine or tryptophan. The order of the fields is J gene, D gene, clone size, V gene, CDR3 DNA, CDR3 protein. The D gene is left open where the match is weak. Clone size is stated in some rows and not others, as once, few, many or a class when expanded.

>TRBJ1-4|-|-|TRBV6-5
TGTGCCAGCAGTTACCGTCGTTCAGGGGCAGACGAAAAACTGTTTTTT
CASSYRRSGADEKLFF
>TRBJ2-3|-|-|TRBV4-1
TGCGCCAGCAGCCAAGTGCGGACCACAGATACGCAGTATTTT
CASSQVRTTDTQYF
>TRBJ1-6|TRBD1|few|TRBV5-4
TGTGCCAGCAGCCCGGGACAGGGGGCTAGCAATTCACCCCTCCACTTT
CASSPGQGASNSPLHF
>TRBJ2-3|-|-|TRBV28
TGTGCCAGCAGTTTGGGGCGTACGCAGTATTTT
CASSLGRTQYF
>TRBJ2-3|-|-|TRBV24-1
TGTGCCACCAGTTCGGGGGCAGATACGCAGTATTTT
CATSSGADTQYF
>TRBJ1-1|-|-|TRBV4-3
TGCGCCAGCAGCCAAGAATACGTGCCTACAGTGAACACTGAAGCTTTCTTT
CASSQEYVPTVNTEAFF
>TRBJ2-3|-|-|TRBV9
TGTGCCAGCAGCGTAGAAGGCAGTCCTTCTAGCACAGATACGCAGTATTTT
CASSVEGSPSSTDTQYF
>TRBJ2-2|TRBD1|-|TRBV19
TGTGCCAGCGACCCCGGGACAGGGGGCGCAGGGACCGGGGAGCTGTTTTTT
CASDPGTGGAGTGELFF
>TRBJ1-5|TRBD1|few|TRBV27
TGTGCCAGCAGTACTCAGGGGGGGCAGCCCCAGCATTTT
CASSTQGGQPQHF
>TRBJ2-3|TRBD1|-|TRBV7-8
TGTGCCAGCAGCCTCCGGGACAGGGGGATAGATACGCAGTATTTT
CASSLRDRGIDTQYF
>TRBJ2-7|TRBD2|-|TRBV6-2/TRBV6-3
TGTGCCAGCAGCCGCAGCGGGGGAATTTACGAGCAGTACTTC
CASSRSGGIYEQYF
>TRBJ2-3|-|few|TRBV14
TGTGCCAGCAGCCTGCAGGGGCTTGCTACAGATACGCAGTATTTT
CASSLQGLATDTQYF
>TRBJ2-3|TRBD2|-|TRBV7-2
TGTGCCAGCAGCTTAACTTCTAGCGGGGGTAGAGATACGCAGTATTTT
CASSLTSSGGRDTQYF
>TRBJ2-7|-|-|TRBV3-1/TRBV3-2
TGTGCCAGCAGCCAAGGATTGGCTTACGAGCAGTACTTC
CASSQGLAYEQYF
>TRBJ1-2|-|-|TRBV7-5
TGTGTCACGACAGGTCTAGTACCCTTACGGGGCTACACCTTC
CVTTGLVPLRGYTF
>TRBJ2-2|TRBD1|-|TRBV19
TGTGCCAGTAGGGACAGGGTTTCCACCGGGGAGCTGTTTTTT
CASRDRVSTGELFF
>TRBJ1-6|TRBD1|-|TRBV5-1
TGCGCCAGCAGCTTGATAGGACAGGGCAGGGGTTCACCCCTCCACTTT
CASSLIGQGRGSPLHF